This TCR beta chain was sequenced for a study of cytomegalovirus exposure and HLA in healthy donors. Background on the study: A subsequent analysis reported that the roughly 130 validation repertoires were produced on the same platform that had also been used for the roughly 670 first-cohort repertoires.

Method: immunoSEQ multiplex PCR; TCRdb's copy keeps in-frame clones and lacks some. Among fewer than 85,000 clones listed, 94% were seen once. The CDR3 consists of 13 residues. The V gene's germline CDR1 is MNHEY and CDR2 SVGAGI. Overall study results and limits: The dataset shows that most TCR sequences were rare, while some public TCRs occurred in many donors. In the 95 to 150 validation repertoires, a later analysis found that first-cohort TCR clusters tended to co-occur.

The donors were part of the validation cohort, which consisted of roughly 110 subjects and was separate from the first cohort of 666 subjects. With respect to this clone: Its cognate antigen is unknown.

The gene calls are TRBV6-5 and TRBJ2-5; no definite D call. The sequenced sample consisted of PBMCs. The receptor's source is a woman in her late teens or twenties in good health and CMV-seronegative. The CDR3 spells CATGFGGRETQYF. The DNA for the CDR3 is TGTGCGACTGGATTCGGCGGTCGAGAGACCCAGTACTTC.